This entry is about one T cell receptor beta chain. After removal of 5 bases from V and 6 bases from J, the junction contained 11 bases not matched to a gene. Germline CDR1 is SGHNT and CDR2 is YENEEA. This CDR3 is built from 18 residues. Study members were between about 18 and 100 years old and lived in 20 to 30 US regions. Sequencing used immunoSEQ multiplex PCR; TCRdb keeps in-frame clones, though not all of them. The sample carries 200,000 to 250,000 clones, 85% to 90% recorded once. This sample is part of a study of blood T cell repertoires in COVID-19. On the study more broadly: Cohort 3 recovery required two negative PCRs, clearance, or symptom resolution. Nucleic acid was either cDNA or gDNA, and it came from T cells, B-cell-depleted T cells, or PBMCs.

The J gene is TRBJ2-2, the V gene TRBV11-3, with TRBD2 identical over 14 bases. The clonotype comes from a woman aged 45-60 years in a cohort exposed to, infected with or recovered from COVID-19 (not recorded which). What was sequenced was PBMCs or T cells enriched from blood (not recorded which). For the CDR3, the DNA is TGTGCCAGCAGCCGGACTAGCGGGGGGCCTCTGGCCGCCGGGGAGCTGTTTTTT. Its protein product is CASSRTSGGPLAAGELFF.